This T cell receptor (beta chain) comes out of a study of cytomegalovirus exposure and HLA in healthy donors. Study findings and constraints: Per a prior analysis, the majority of TCR beta V segments were productive roughly 90% or roughly 30% of the time.

Per germline, CDR1 SGHTA and CDR2 FQGNSA. Germline trimming cut 3 bases from V and 6 bases from J; bases unmatched to any gene: 4. This CDR3 region has 15 residues. The study ran its PCR with 60 Vbeta and 13 Jbeta primers. Using immunoSEQ multiplex PCR, the repertoire was profiled, and TCRdb retains in-frame clones only, with some absent. The data hold around 130,000 clones, with 75% observed a single time. For this clone: Its antigen is currently unknown.

The sequenced sample consisted of PBMCs. This chain links TRBV7-2 with TRBJ2-3, with 12 bases identical to TRBD2. This receptor was taken from a man aged 25 to 40 in good health and CMV-seronegative. The CDR3 sequence is CASSLASGRADTQYF. The DNA for the CDR3 is TGTGCCAGCAGCTTGGCTAGCGGGAGGGCGGATACGCAGTATTTT.